This T cell receptor beta chain is drawn from a study of T cell clonality in common variable immunodeficiency. The study, taken as a whole, reports: Compared with controls, CVID subjects had fewer shared TCRbeta clones. Fewer deletions and N-nucleotide insertions were reportedly seen in common variable immunodeficiency TCR beta sequences. CVID subjects showed higher TCRbeta clonality than healthy controls.

This clone has ten or more counts. Its target is not known. The observed sequence ends 3 residues before the CDR3 terminus, with the missing tail filled in from the germline J gene. Profiling relied on immunoSEQ multiplex PCR, and the TCRdb table lists in-frame clones only, not all of them. Singletons are absent from the sample, which has 25,000 to 35,000 clones. CDR3 length: 15 residues. V was pared by 2 bases and J by 2 bases, with 13 bases between. From germline, CDR1 is SGHAT and CDR2 FQNNGV. The J gene is TRBJ2-7, the V gene TRBV11-2; maybe TRBD1 (6 bases). The receptor's source is a person aged 18-69 years in good health. Sequencing was carried out using peripheral blood mononuclear cells. The covered CDR3 bases are TGTGCCAGCAGCTTATATGAACAGGGCCCCTACGAG. Translated: CASSLYEQGPYE. From start to end, the CDR3 is CASSLYEQGPYEQYF.